The following is a T cell receptor beta chain sequence with its context. At one end, the junction sequence differs from germline, possibly due to a read error. This sample was included in a study of blood T cell repertoires in COVID-19. The CDR3 is 16 amino acids. The V gene's germline CDR1 is MDHEN and CDR2 SYDVKM. Only in-frame clones appear in the TCRdb table, and some are missing; sequencing was by immunoSEQ multiplex PCR. Altogether over 250,000 clones are present, about 80% being singletons, with the ten largest covering approximately 9%. The chain joins TRBV28 to TRBJ1-2; 7 bases match TRBD1. This clonotype was obtained from a woman in her fifties or sixties who had recovered from COVID-19. The specimen was peripheral blood. The CDR3 region is CASSRGQVLVHFNYGF. The CDR3 region has the DNA TGTGCCAGCAGCCGAGGACAGGTCCTGGTTCACTTTAACTATGGCTTC.